This T cell receptor (beta chain) was captured in a study of tissue T cells after allogeneic stem cell transplantation. Overall study findings and caveats: Shared clones across patients were few; motif clustering revealed tissue-specific shared signatures. This small cohort was clinically heterogeneous, and sampling depth was a limitation.

Generated by immunoSEQ multiplex PCR, the TCRdb table keeps only in-frame clones and is missing some. The table records 45,000 to 50,000 clones, roughly 73% of them present only once. This clone was seen only a few times. What it binds is unknown. The gene names here belong to mouse. This receptor was taken from a pool of C57BL/6 mice in good health. Sequenced material: sorted cells pooled from one or two spleens.

The sequenced part of the CDR3 DNA is TGTGCCAGCAGTGAGGGGATCGGCAACCAGGCTCCGCTT. This sequence encodes CASSEGIGNQAPL. The full CDR3 is CASSEGIGNQAPLF. This chain links TRBV13-1 with TRBJ1-5; D remains unclear. Coverage ceases 1 residue before the CDR3 finishes, and the germline J gene fills in the end. The V gene's germline CDR1 is NSHNY and CDR2 SYGAGN. Trimming took off 2 bases at V and 3 bases at J, with 9 bases between the two ends. The CDR3 extends over 14 amino acids.